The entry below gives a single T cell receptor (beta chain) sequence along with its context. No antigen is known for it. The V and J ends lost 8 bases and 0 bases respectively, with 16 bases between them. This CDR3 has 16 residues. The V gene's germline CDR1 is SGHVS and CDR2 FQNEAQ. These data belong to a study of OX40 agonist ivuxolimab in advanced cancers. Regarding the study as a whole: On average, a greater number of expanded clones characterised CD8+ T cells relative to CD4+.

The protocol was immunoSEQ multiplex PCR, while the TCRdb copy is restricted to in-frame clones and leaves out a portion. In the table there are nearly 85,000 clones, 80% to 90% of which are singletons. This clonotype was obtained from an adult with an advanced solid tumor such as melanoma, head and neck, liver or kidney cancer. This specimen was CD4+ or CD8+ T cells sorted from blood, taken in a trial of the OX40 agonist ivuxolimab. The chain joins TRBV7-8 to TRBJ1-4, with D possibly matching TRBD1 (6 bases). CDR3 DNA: TGTGCCAGCGTCGGAGGGGGGTGGGCAACTAATGAAAAACTGTTTTTT. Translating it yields CASVGGGWATNEKLFF.